This passage covers 10 T cell receptor beta chains from one sample sequenced in a study of neurological immune-mediated disorders. TCRdb ran MiXCR on the 5' RACE reads and lists one entry per CDR3 protein. The sample has fewer than 65,000 distinct CDR3 sequences, over 9% seen once. Sequences were obtained from PBMCs. These receptors came from a man in his 70s with HTLV-1-associated myelopathy (HAM/TSP).

This clonotype came up many times. This chain uses TRBV29-1 with TRBJ2-2; D gene unclear. CDR1 SQVTM and CDR2 ANQGSEA come from the germline V gene. The CDR3 covers 11 residues. The V gene lost 5 bases and the J gene lost 3 bases, with 4 bases spanning the gap. The CDR3 spells CSVRDTGELFF. Written as DNA, the CDR3 is TGCAGCGTTAGGGACACCGGGGAGCTGTTTTTT.

This clonotype has ten or more counts. The V gene is TRBV20-1, the J gene TRBJ2-7, with D possibly called TRBD1 or TRBD2 (5 bases each). The ends were cut back, 3 bases at V and 2 bases at J, with 14 bases in the middle. Germline V gives CDR1 DFQATT, CDR2 SNEGSKA (reference sequence). This CDR3 has 14 amino acids. This CDR3 is CSARGRSRAYEQYF. Written as DNA, the CDR3 is TGCAGTGCTAGGGGACGGTCACGGGCCTACGAGCAGTACTTC.

This clonotype was picked up many times. The chain links TRBV4-3 to TRBJ2-2; D is ambiguous. Trimming stripped 3 bases from V and 4 bases from J, with 12 bases between. CDR1 and CDR2 (germline): LGHNA, YSLEER. CDR3 length: 15 residues. The CDR3 reads CASSQPPPLTGELFF. The CDR3, as DNA: TGCGCCAGCAGCCAGCCCCCTCCTCTCACCGGGGAGCTGTTTTTT.

This clonotype was observed many times. This sequence joins TRBV20-1 and TRBJ2-5; 9 bases agree with TRBD1. Trimming removed 4 bases from V and 2 bases from J; junction bases left unmatched: 2. This CDR3 is 13 amino acids long. Germline V gives CDR1 DFQATT, CDR2 SNEGSKA (reference sequence). The CDR3 protein is CSAIGTGQETQYF. The DNA of the CDR3 is TGCAGTGCTATAGGGACAGGGCAAGAGACCCAGTACTTC.

A few counts support this clonotype. CDR3 DNA sequence: TGCAGCGTTTCGGTTGGTGCGAAGGAGACCCAGTACTTC. Its protein is CSVSVGAKETQYF. The chain uses TRBV29-1 and TRBJ2-5, with D unclear. The CDR3 extends over 13 amino acids. Germline-derived CDR1 and CDR2 are SQVTM and ANQGSEA. V was cut by 5 bases and J by 5 bases, with 15 bases left in between.

At least ten counts were recorded for this clonotype. Here the CDR3 DNA reads TGTGCCAGCAGTGACTCGGAGGGGGGAGATGGCTACACCTTC. Amino acids: CASSDSEGGDGYTF. The chain links TRBV6-4 to TRBJ1-2; tentative D call: TRBD1 (6 bases). Trimming left V 0 bases short and J 6 bases short, with 11 bases between. The CDR3 runs 14 residues. Germline V gene lookup returns CDR1 MRHNA and CDR2 SNTAGT.

This clonotype was seen at least ten times. The chain links TRBV24-1 to TRBJ2-1; D not resolved. CDR1 and CDR2 (germline): KGHDR, SFDVKD. The CDR3 runs to 13 residues. Trimming took off 2 bases at V and 8 bases at J, with 9 bases between the two ends. CDR3 sequence: CATSDSPFDEQFF. CDR3 bases: TGTGCCACCAGTGATTCCCCGTTTGATGAGCAGTTCTTC.

In its sample, this clonotype is medium-sized. The rearrangement links TRBV27 to TRBJ2-7; 7 positions agree with TRBD2. The CDR3 spans 15 residues. Germline V gives CDR1 MNHEY, CDR2 SMNVEV (reference sequence). With 6 bases clipped from V and 2 bases from J, the junction kept 10 bases outside the gene matches. The CDR3 is CASSSFRGTTYEQYF. CDR3 in DNA: TGTGCCAGCAGCTCGTTTCGAGGGACTACCTACGAGCAGTACTTC.

This clonotype was seen many times. This rearrangement joins TRBV29-1 to TRBJ1-3, with D maybe TRBD1 (5 bases). This CDR3 region has 13 residues. V was shortened by 4 bases and J by 8 bases, with 15 bases between the two germline ends. Germline V gene lookup returns CDR1 SQVTM and CDR2 ANQGSEA. The CDR3 here is CSVAKDGADTIYF. In DNA, the CDR3 is TGCAGCGTTGCGAAGGACGGGGCCGACACCATATATTTT.

This clonotype was counted many times. The chain is built from TRBV7-6 and TRBJ1-5; no clear D. Trimming took 4 bases from V and 1 from J, leaving 8 bases between them. The CDR3 runs 14 residues. Germline CDR1 is SGHVS and CDR2 is FNYEAQ. In nucleotides, the CDR3 is TGTGCCAGCAGCTCGACACCGAGCAATCAGCCCCAGCATTTT. Translated: CASSSTPSNQPQHF.